These 4 T cell receptor beta chains share one sample of origin, sequenced in a study of response to subunit inactivated influenza vaccine (dated by TCRdb to the late 2010s). Library generation was performed with RT-PCR. Sequenced using an Illumina HiSeq 2500. Clones were called with MiXCR by TCRdb after fastp trimmed the public reads at Q25, and only in-frame beta chains were retained. Entries that share a CDR3 protein sequence are merged under the most common genes and DNA. The sample table shows some 600,000 distinct CDR3 sequences, and around 15% are seen once. The top ten clones comprise less than 9% of the sample. Here the sequenced sample was PBMCs from blood, taken less than 15 days before vaccination. Every receptor here comes from a man between 50 and 59 years old who received an inactivated influenza vaccine. Donor details come from another sample of the same person, matched by shared clones.

In this sample, this clonotype turned up a few times. This chain joins TRBV18 and TRBJ2-5; D is undetermined. The CDR3 runs to 17 residues. Trimming took 3 bases from V and 5 from J, leaving 22 bases between them. Looked up from germline, CDR1 is KGHSH and CDR2 is LQKENI. CDR3 residues: CASSPLPEVGFGETQYF. In nucleotides, the CDR3 is TGTGCCAGCTCACCCCTACCCGAGGTGGGGTTCGGCGAGACCCAGTACTTC.

V gene TRBV7-2 combines with J gene TRBJ2-3; 9 bases are shared with TRBD2. CDR3 length: 16 residues. V was pared by 3 bases and J by 7 bases, with 11 bases of the junction left unmatched. Germline V gives CDR1 SGHTA, CDR2 FQGNSA. CDR3 sequence (DNA): TGTGCCAGCAGCTTGTTCGTCGGGACTAGCAGGAATACGCAGTATTTT. Its protein is CASSLFVGTSRNTQYF.

This clonotype was detected many times. The genes are TRBV29-1 and TRBJ2-1; D not resolved. There are 12 residues in the CDR3. Germline assignment: CDR1 SQVTM and CDR2 ANQGSEA. V shed 3 bases and J shed 4 bases, with 7 bases lying between them. The CDR3 DNA is TGCAGCGTTGACAACAGTTACAATGAGCAGTTCTTC. This codes for CSVDNSYNEQFF.

The chain uses TRBV14 and TRBJ2-7; D ambiguous. Trimming left V 1 base short and J 2 bases short, with 9 bases between. The V gene's germline CDR1 is SGHDN and CDR2 FVKESK. The CDR3 loop spans 14 amino acids. CDR3: CASSQGKGTYEQYF. CDR3 DNA sequence: TGTGCCAGCAGCCAAGGTAAAGGAACCTACGAGCAGTACTTC.